Listed below are T cell receptor beta chains from one sample, sequenced in a study of cytomegalovirus exposure and HLA in healthy donors. Libraries were prepared by immunoSEQ multiplex PCR; TCRdb keeps only in-frame clonotypes and omits some of them. This table holds approximately 110,000 clones. Sequencing input: PBMCs. Every receptor here comes from a man aged 18 to 29 in good health and CMV-seronegative. Both conserved end residues are part of each CDR3.

v_gene	j_gene	CDR3aa
TRBV9	TRBJ2-1	CASSVDVAGGREQFF
TRBV5-1	TRBJ1-1	CASSLGQGAVAEAFF
TRBV28	TRBJ2-3	CASTRYQDTQYF
TRBV10-3	TRBJ1-3	CAISTRTGGNTIYF
TRBV12-5	TRBJ1-1	CASGLGTKGTEAFF
TRBV4-1	TRBJ2-7	CASSQDEVGSAYEQYF
TRBV9	TRBJ2-2	CASSVVGTYTGELFF
TRBV7-9	TRBJ2-7	CASSFVGGSSYEQYF
TRBV5-1	TRBJ2-6	CASSLTGPHGGANVLTF
TRBV6-5	TRBJ1-2	CASGAVPNYGYTF
TRBV4-1	TRBJ1-5	CASSQAWGDQPQHF
TRBV5-1	TRBJ1-5	CASSFRGNQPQHF
TRBV2	TRBJ1-6	CASSDPAPVGQGVNSPLHF
TRBV6-5	TRBJ2-1	CASRQTGGSYNEQFF
TRBV6-5	TRBJ1-1	CASRLVRNTEAFF
TRBV7-2	TRBJ1-5	CASSRRGNRGGSQPQHF
TRBV11-2	TRBJ2-3	CASGNSGVGSGTQYF
TRBV6-4	TRBJ2-1	CASSPGLAYNEQFF